This T cell receptor (beta chain) was sequenced during a study of cytomegalovirus exposure and HLA in healthy donors (dated by TCRdb to the late 2010s). Some background on the complete study: An earlier analysis of roughly 610 of the donors reported over 250 Gb of sequence data and 117 million unique TCR beta sequences obtained from 180 million or so T cells. Around 300 gigabases of sequencing data and approximately 85 million unique TCR sequences were included in an early release covering around 600 HLA-typed donors. Of the 300 to 450 genotyped donors, 75% to 85% were placed in the genetic ancestry cluster associated with self-reported Caucasian donors. The study aimed to test whether signatures of past pathogen exposure could be identified by cataloging public T cell receptors. Using immunosequencing, the study profiled T cell repertoires from fewer than 850 subjects and related those repertoires to cytomegalovirus serostatus. A separate validation cohort of more than 100 different subjects was used in addition to the approximately 700-subject first cohort. The study combined high-throughput TCR immunosequencing, statistical association of individual TCRs with disease status, and machine learning to predict cytomegalovirus infection status. To study patterns of TCR occurrence, a later analysis re-analyzed previously published TCR beta repertoires from several hundred donors and added high-resolution HLA genotyping. Rather than drawing on any new phenotypic data, the later analysis identified candidate immune exposures from TCR beta sequences and the way those sequences occurred across donors. To decide whether each TCR beta V gene segment behaved as functional or pseudogenic, an earlier analysis of fewer than 750 of the donors relied on high-throughput TCR beta sequencing. Donor age, sex, ethnicity and CMV serostatus were collected together with the repertoire data. In a later genetic analysis, genome-wide SNP genotypes for about three fifths of the roughly 670 donors were used, and that subset was treated as a discovery cohort. All discovery cohort repertoires had been generated on a single sequencing platform. Both class I and class II loci were covered by HLA typing, at four-digit resolution. The number of typed donors differed by locus: about 620-640 for A, B, C, DRB1 and DQB1; 522 for DQA1; approximately 600 for DPA1; and 400 to 480 for DPB1. Because of strong linkage in the cohort, five DR-DQ haplotypes were treated as single units for association and clustering. On average, around 240,000 unique TCR beta nucleotide sequences were sequenced per donor among 350 to 400 genotyped donors of the cohort, with around 19% of those sequences being non-productive.

General conclusions and limits of the study: A further reported finding was that TCR beta sequences accurately predicted the HLA-A and HLA-B alleles for most subjects in the first cohort. In both the original and validation cohorts, the classifier was reported to diagnose cytomegalovirus status with high specificity and sensitivity. Only TCR beta chains were sequenced in this cohort, and the absence of alpha or paired-chain data limited detectable features. HLA typing was unavailable for some donors at each locus, so association tests used only the typed subset. Most CMV-associated TCR beta chains appeared to be HLA-restricted in a later analysis, and the HLA associations seemed to be driven largely by CMV exposure. In a later analysis, HLA-associated TCR beta chains were found to be more clonally expanded and to have lower generation probabilities than equally common non-associated chains. V-gene and J-gene trimming of TCR beta chains was associated with a missense DCLRE1C variant in a later genetic analysis, and the association was replicated in an independent cohort. Specific HLA alleles were associated with 18,000 or so TCR beta sequences at a false discovery rate of 0.05 in a later analysis. Presence/absence analyses assumed roughly uniform sequencing depth across donors, an assumption that may not hold. Strong co-occurrence of HLA alleles, especially DR and DQ, made assigning TCR associations to individual alleles difficult. Linkage disequilibrium might explain the correlated functional status among segregating V segments, but an unknown experimental factor could not be ruled out. A cluster of highly shared sequence variants was judged likely to be a technical artifact of the sequencing pipeline. The 87-base-pair reads could not distinguish some IMGT-functional V segments, including TRBV6-2 and TRBV6-3, so those segments were excluded. In vitro tests confirmed that a few of the cytomegalovirus-associated TCR beta chains recognize cytomegalovirus antigens. Several of the top co-occurrence clusters appeared to be linked to parvovirus B19, influenza, CMV and Epstein-Barr virus, according to a later analysis. In a later analysis, the rate of TCR association differed among HLA loci, with DRB1 alleles having the most associated TCRs and HLA-C alleles having the fewest. The only immune exposure information available for the cohort was CMV serostatus. The authors suggested that the approach could potentially be generalized to other disease states and immunological phenotypes. In a later genetic analysis, fewer N-insertions in productive TCRs were reported among donors in an Asian-associated ancestry cluster than the roughly 640-donor mean. An earlier analysis of some 590 of the donors showed that most TCR beta V segments appeared in productive rearrangements either about 87% or about 30% of the time, which broadly matched IMGT annotations. The earlier analysis of some 540 of the donors excluded some 16 rarely observed V segments, including chromosome 9 orphons, because counts were too low. A total of fewer than 200 TCR beta chains were listed by the study as associated with cytomegalovirus. Across donors, most TCR sequences were observed very rarely, whereas some public TCRs were present in many individuals.

The CDR3 goes from the cysteine to the phenylalanine over 14 residues. Here the CDR3 DNA is all that survives: 42 bases in frame from base 1. The V end loses 8 bases and the J end loses 6 bases, and a stretch of 17 bases separates them. For CDR1 and CDR2, the germline V gene (reference sequence) lists SEHNR and FQNEAQ. The cohort comprised around 690 healthy bone marrow donors. All cohort members were sampled while nominally healthy, although unrecorded immune exposures were likely present. The donor was CMV seronegative and belonged to the group of around 400 seronegative cohort members. Every donor gave a peripheral blood sample, and the peripheral blood mononuclear cells from that sample were used for TCR beta sequencing. The Qiagen DNeasy Blood Extraction Kit was used to extract genomic DNA from the blood cell samples. Note on this clone: Its antigen is still unknown. No base qualities exist here, and no much larger clone lies one base off it.

Library preparation was by the immunoSEQ multiplex PCR assay. A mixture of 60 forward primers for TCR Vbeta segments and 13 reverse primers for TCR Jbeta segments was used in the multiplex PCR. The CDR3 region of rearranged TCR beta genes was amplified from genomic DNA by a multiplex PCR assay. The amplified TCR beta libraries were sequenced on the Illumina HiSeq System as 87-base-pair reads. Concerning the study's data processing: A later analysis counted approximately 76 million unique TCR beta chains across the 666 repertoires, and roughly 10 million of these chains were shared by at least two donors. Raw reads were error-corrected and collapsed into unique sequences with a nearest-neighbor algorithm that merged closely related sequences to remove PCR and sequencing errors. CDR3 sequences were aligned to IMGT reference sequences to assign V, D and J gene segments. For a sequence to be retained, at least a six-nucleotide match to both a V gene segment and a J gene segment was required. Rearrangements were classified as productive when the CDR3 lacked stop codons and remained in frame with V and J, and all other rearrangements were classified as non-productive. CDR3 was defined by IMGT convention, running from the second conserved V-encoded cysteine to the conserved J-encoded phenylalanine. The earlier analysis of about 590 of the donors excluded sequences that lacked an unambiguous match to a single V gene segment. In an earlier analysis of 587 of the donors, a V segment was called functional when productive rearrangements were above 56.7%, and segregating when the standard deviation between donors exceeded 5%. A statistical classification framework was built to diagnose cytomegalovirus status from the catalog of TCR beta chain sequences. In a later analysis, V and J genes were assigned by comparing TCR nucleotide sequences against IMGT/GENE-DB human TR gene sequences. A later analysis assigned CDR3 sequences and most-parsimonious VDJ recombination scenarios with the TCRdist pipeline. In a later analysis, every TCR beta chain was defined by the combination of its CDR3 amino acid sequence and its V-gene family, and reads without a unique V-gene family were dropped. As a way to deal with suspected cross-contamination and a sequencing artifact, a later analysis dropped roughly 600 nucleotide sequences that were highly shared and had low generation probability. For each public chain, a later analysis derived a clonal expansion index from normalized ranks of inferred template counts within each repertoire. A later analysis computed generation probabilities with a VDJ recombination model fitted to out-of-frame rearrangements, and checked the results against IGoR. In a later analysis, hypergeometric tests were used to score TCR-TCR, TCR-HLA and TCR-CMV co-occurrence, with a repertoire-size bias correction applied to TCR pairs. To estimate false discovery rates, a later analysis permuted the HLA or CMV assignments 20 times. A later analysis grouped co-occurring TCRs with DBSCAN, adding TCRdist sequence similarity when clustering within HLA-allele-positive subsets. Co-occurrence clustering excluded repertoires with fewer than 30,000 or more than 120,000 public chains, plus five with anomalous nucleotide sharing. TCRdb stores this immuneACCESS table with in-frame sequences only. Part of the clones is absent; in the studies checked, under half of the shortfall reflects unresolved V genes, and no reason is known for the rest. That table gives V, J and clone size, and the DNA gave D and trimming. This sample gives under 250,000 clones in total; around 80% of them show up just once. Roughly 2% of the sample goes to the ten largest clones.

The rearranged chain carries TRBV7-9 and TRBJ2-1, and TRBD1 may be the D gene, going by 5 matching bases. The specimen was PBMCs. This receptor was obtained from a man under 40 in good health and CMV-seronegative. The CDR3 here reads CASEQPGAFNEQFF. The nucleotides are TGTGCCAGCGAACAACCTGGGGCTTTCAATGAGCAGTTCTTC.